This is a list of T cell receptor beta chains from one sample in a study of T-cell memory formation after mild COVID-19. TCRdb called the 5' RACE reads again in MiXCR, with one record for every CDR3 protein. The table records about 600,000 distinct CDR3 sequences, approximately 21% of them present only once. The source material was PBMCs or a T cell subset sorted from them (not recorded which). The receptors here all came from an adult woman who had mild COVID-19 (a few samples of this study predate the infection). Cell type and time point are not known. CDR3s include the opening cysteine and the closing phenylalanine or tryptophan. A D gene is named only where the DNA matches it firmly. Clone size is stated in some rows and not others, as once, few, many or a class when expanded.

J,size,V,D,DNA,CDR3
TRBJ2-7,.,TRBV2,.,TGTGCCAGCAGTGAAGGTTGGGGAGCCTACGAGCAGTACTTC,CASSEGWGAYEQYF
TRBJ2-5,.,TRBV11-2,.,TGTGCCAGCAGACCGGCAGCATCCGAGACCCAGTACTTC,CASRPAASETQYF
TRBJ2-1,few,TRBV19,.,TGTGCCAGTAGTATGGCAGAGATCTCCTACAATGAGCAGTTCTTC,CASSMAEISYNEQFF
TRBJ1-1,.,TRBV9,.,TGTGCCAGCAGCGTATCCGGGGCAACTTCTCTGAACACTGAAGCTTTCTTT,CASSVSGATSLNTEAFF
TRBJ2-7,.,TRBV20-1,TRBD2,TGCAGTGCTCCCCTCCCCGGGACTAGCGGGAATCAGTACTTC,CSAPLPGTSGNQYF
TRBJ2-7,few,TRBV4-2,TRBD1,TGTGCCAGCAGCCCAGAGACAGGGTTTAAGTTGGAGCAGTACTTC,CASSPETGFKLEQYF
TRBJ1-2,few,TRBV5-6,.,TGTGCCAGCAGCTTGGGGCGCATGGTCTCGGATACCTTC,CASSLGRMVSDTF
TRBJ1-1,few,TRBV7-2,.,TGTGCCAGCAGCGCGCAAGGGTTGGGGGGCACTGAAGCTTTCTTT,CASSAQGLGGTEAFF
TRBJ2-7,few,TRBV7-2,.,TGTGCCAGCAGCTTAGAATTCGGTTACGAGCAGTACTTC,CASSLEFGYEQYF
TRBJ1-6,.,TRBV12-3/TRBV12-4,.,TGTGCCAGCAGTTTAGGGCGGGTTACGAGCCTAAATTCACCCCTCCACTTT,CASSLGRVTSLNSPLHF
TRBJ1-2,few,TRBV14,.,TGTGCCAGCAGCGAGAGTCCGGCGGGGATCTCCTATGGCTACACCTTC,CASSESPAGISYGYTF
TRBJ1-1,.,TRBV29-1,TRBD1,TGCAGCGCCCTTAGGGGGACAGGAACCATGAACACTGAAGCTTTCTTT,CSALRGTGTMNTEAFF
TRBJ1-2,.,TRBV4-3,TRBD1,TGCGCCAGCAGCCCAGACAGGGGTGGCTATGGCTACACCTTC,CASSPDRGGYGYTF
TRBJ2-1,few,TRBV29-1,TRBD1,TGCAGCGTTGAACGGGACAGAGACAATGAGCAGTTCTTC,CSVERDRDNEQFF